This TCR beta chain was obtained from a study of lymphopenia after photon versus proton radiotherapy. With V trimmed by 5 bases and J by 4 bases, 10 bases remained unmatched. Germline loops: CDR1 ENHRY, CDR2 SYGVKD. The length of the CDR3 is 16 residues. This table comes from immunoSEQ multiplex PCR, and its TCRdb copy is limited to in-frame clones, with some not included. Of around 35,000 clones listed, about 83% are singletons. This sample comprised peripheral blood, obtained from a patient treated with photon-based radiotherapy. The receptor was isolated from a man in his fifties with gastric cancer. The chain links TRBV10-3 to TRBJ1-3; 8 nucleotides agree with TRBD1. The CDR3 is CAISPGQGVLGNTIYF. Written as DNA, the CDR3 is TGTGCCATCAGTCCTGGACAGGGCGTATTAGGAAACACCATATATTTT.